This T cell receptor (beta chain) came from a study of T cell responses to AZD1222 COVID-19 vaccine. Regarding the study as a whole: The donor group comprised mostly white British people and more females; the analysis possibly underestimated clonal diversity. Repertoire samples came only from after the peak T cell response.

CDR3 length: 13 amino acids. CDR1 SGHRS and CDR2 YFSETQ come from the germline V gene. V trimming: 6 bases; J trimming: 5 bases; junction bases outside the gene matches: 7. This clone was picked up one time. Its antigen remains unknown. Sequenced by immunoSEQ multiplex PCR; TCRdb stores in-frame clones only, minus some. The table records some 120,000 clones, 70% to 90% of them present only once. The sample in question was peripheral blood, obtained on day 0 of AZD1222 vaccination. This sequence joins TRBV5-1 and TRBJ2-5; 7 bases are a match to TRBD1. This clonotype was obtained from an adult in good health. The CDR3 here is CASTSGQIETQYF. CDR3 coding DNA: TGCGCCAGCACATCGGGACAGATCGAGACCCAGTACTTC.